A single sample gave rise to the 28 T cell receptor beta chains below, sequenced in a study of T cells expressing NK-cell markers (dated by TCRdb to 2020 to 2022). The library was built by means of 5' RACE. The reads were generated on an Illumina HiSeq 2000. The reads went through TCRdb reprocessing, and each CDR3 protein sequence gets one entry with no DNA. The table of this sample itemizes 550,000 or so distinct CDR3 sequences. The ten largest clonotypes hold less than 4.5% of the sample. The specimen was blood T cells: a sorted CD56 or NKG2C T cell subset, CD4+ or CD8+ T cells, or bulk PBMC T cells (not recorded which). All receptors come from a man aged 18 to 30 in good health. Donor details come from another sample of the same person, matched by shared clones.

This sequence joins TRBV20-1 and TRBJ1-2. The CDR3 runs 17 residues. In germline, CDR1 is DFQATT, CDR2 SNEGSKA (reference sequence). CDR3 sequence reads: CSARLRGQGLANYGYTF.

The chain is built from TRBV20-1 and TRBJ1-3. CDR1 is DFQATT, CDR2 SNEGSKA, per germline (reference sequence). This CDR3 contains 12 residues. CDR3 protein: CSARDARNTIYF.

CDR3 sequence: CASSLSGTSYNEQFF. The rearrangement uses TRBV11-3 and TRBJ2-1; lacking DNA, the TRBD1 call made by TCRdb goes unchecked. The CDR3 has 15 amino acids. CDR1 and CDR2 (germline): SGHNT, YENEEA.

The rearrangement joins TRBV2 to TRBJ1-2; as DNA is missing, the TRBD1 call by TCRdb cannot be tested. The CDR3 is made up of 13 amino acids. The germline CDR1 and CDR2 sequences are SNHLY and FYNNEI. The CDR3 sequence: CASKEGLVYGYTF.

The rearrangement uses TRBV4-1 and TRBJ2-1. The CDR3 contains 13 residues. Germline V gene sequence: CDR1 MGHRA, CDR2 YSYEKL. This CDR3 is CASSQDSLRHEVF.

The rearrangement links TRBV28 to TRBJ2-7. CDR3 length: 13 amino acids. Germline V gives CDR1 MDHEN, CDR2 SYDVKM. The CDR3 here is CASRWTVTYEQYF.

The chain joins TRBV29-1 to TRBJ2-6; TCRdb's D gene call, TRBD2, goes unchecked for lack of DNA. The germline V gene has CDR1 SQVTM and CDR2 ANQGSEA. This CDR3 region has 15 residues. Here the CDR3 reads CSVGGRLSGANVLTF.

CDR3 amino acids: CASSARISYEQYF. V and J are TRBV7-9 and TRBJ2-7. In germline, CDR1 is SEHNR, CDR2 FQNEAQ (reference sequence). The CDR3 is made up of 13 amino acids.

The J gene is TRBJ1-5, the V gene TRBV21-1; lacking DNA, the TRBD1 call made by TCRdb goes unchecked. TRBV21-1 is tagged as a pseudogene. CDR3 length: 16 residues. The CDR3 spells CASSKLHGTGHQPQHF.

V is TRBV12-3 or TRBV12-4 and J is TRBJ2-1; without DNA, the TCRdb call of TRBD1 cannot be checked. This CDR3 has 15 residues. CDR3 loop: CASRLGGQGGNEQFF.

This chain connects TRBV12-3 or TRBV12-4 to TRBJ2-2; TCRdb indicates TRBD1, and absent DNA this call remains unverified. CDR3 length equals 16 residues. CDR3 residues: CASSFRTGLNTGELFF.

The rearrangement links TRBV29-1 to TRBJ2-2; TCRdb indicates TRBD1, and absent DNA this call remains unverified. Germline V gene lookup returns CDR1 SQVTM and CDR2 ANQGSEA. The CDR3 sequence is 14 residues long. CDR3 protein: CSVEVQGNTGELFF.

The J gene is TRBJ2-7, the V gene TRBV6-2 or TRBV6-3; TCRdb's D call, TRBD1, is unchecked because there is no DNA. The CDR3 is 11 residues long. In germline, CDR1 is MNHEY, CDR2 SVGEGT. The CDR3: CASSYPGSADF.

The gene calls are TRBV29-1 and TRBJ2-2; TCRdb lists TRBD2, though no DNA is available to test this call. The CDR3 is 13 residues long. Germline V gene lookup returns CDR1 SQVTM and CDR2 ANQGSEA. CDR3 sequence: CSGRTTTSGELFF.

V usage is TRBV5-1 and J usage is TRBJ2-5; TCRdb's assignment of TRBD1 cannot be checked, as there is no DNA. Germline CDR1 is SGHRS and CDR2 is YFSETQ. CDR3 size: 16 residues. CDR3 sequence: CASSVSGTGFSETQYF.

V gene TRBV9 combines with J gene TRBJ2-5; TCRdb's assignment of TRBD1 cannot be checked, as there is no DNA. Germline V gene sequence: CDR1 SGDLS, CDR2 YYNGEE. This CDR3 spans 14 amino acids. This CDR3 reads CASSGLDRQETQYF.

V is TRBV5-1 and J is TRBJ2-1; TCRdb returns TRBD2, unconfirmable since there is no DNA. This CDR3 comprises 14 residues. Germline V CDR1 and CDR2: SGHRS, YFSETQ. The CDR3 spells CASSRYRLADEQFF.

This sequence joins TRBV27 and TRBJ2-2; checking the TCRdb D call of TRBD1 is not possible without DNA. This CDR3 has 14 amino acids. The V gene's germline CDR1 is MNHEY and CDR2 SMNVEV (reference sequence). CDR3 sequence: CASGDRAMTGELFF.

The genes are TRBV20-1 and TRBJ2-3; lacking DNA, the TRBD2 call made by TCRdb goes unchecked. CDR3 length equals 14 residues. In germline, CDR1 is DFQATT, CDR2 SNEGSKA (reference sequence). The CDR3 here is CSARESGRVNTQYF.

V gene TRBV2 combines with J gene TRBJ2-1. The CDR3 runs to 11 residues. Germline CDR1 reads SNHLY; CDR2 reads FYNNEI. CDR3 protein: CASSDGPVQFF.

The J gene is TRBJ2-3, the V gene TRBV5-1. Germline CDR1 SGHRS, CDR2 YFSETQ. The CDR3 covers 15 residues. This CDR3 is CASSFDDGSADTQYF.

This CDR3 is CASRAGGAETQYF. The rearrangement joins TRBV7-9 to TRBJ2-5; without DNA, the TCRdb call of TRBD1 cannot be checked. The CDR3 length is 13 residues. CDR1 is SEHNR, CDR2 FQNEAQ, per germline (reference sequence). Using reference TRBV7-9 and TRBJ2-5 for the parts outside the CDR3, the full variable domain is DTGVSQNPRHKITKRGQNVTFRCDPISEHNRLYWYRQTLGQGPEFLTYFQNEAQLEKSRLLSDRFSAERPKGSFSTLEIQRTEQGDSAMYLCASRAGGAETQYFGPGTRLLVL.

The chain is built from TRBV28 and TRBJ2-7; TCRdb lists TRBD1, though no DNA is available to test this call. The CDR3 totals 19 residues. The germline V gene has CDR1 MDHEN and CDR2 SYDVKM. CDR3 residues: CASSLWIGSGTGVSYEQYF.

The chain couples TRBV3-1 to TRBJ1-1. The CDR3 loop spans 15 amino acids. Germline CDR1 LGHDT, CDR2 YNNKEL (reference sequence). CDR3 sequence reads: CASSQGVRVGTEAFF.

The chain combines TRBV10-3 with TRBJ2-1; absent DNA, TCRdb's TRBD2 call cannot be checked. CDR3 length equals 16 residues. Germline lookup yields CDR1 ENHRY and CDR2 SYGVKD. CDR3 protein: CAISERLAGEDNEQFF.

The genes are TRBV7-3 and TRBJ2-3; TCRdb picks TRBD1, but there is no DNA to check that call. The CDR3 extends over 15 amino acids. Germline CDR1 and CDR2: SGHTA and FQGTGA. The chain's CDR3 is CASSLTGRSTDTQYF.

This chain joins TRBV7-2 and TRBJ2-7. The germline CDR1 and CDR2 sequences are SGHTA and FQGNSA. This CDR3 comprises 12 residues. CDR3 amino acids: CASSSLGYEQYF. Complete variable domain (other parts from reference TRBV7-2 and TRBJ2-7): GAGVSQSPSNKVTEKGKDVELRCDPISGHTALYWYRQSLGQGLEFLIYFQGNSAPDKSGLPSDRFSAERTGGSVSTLTIQRTQQEDSAVYLCASSSLGYEQYFGPGTRLTVT.

The chain uses TRBV5-1 and TRBJ2-1. The germline gives CDR1 SGHRS, CDR2 YFSETQ. The CDR3 totals 11 residues. This chain's CDR3 is CASSDGWHAFF.